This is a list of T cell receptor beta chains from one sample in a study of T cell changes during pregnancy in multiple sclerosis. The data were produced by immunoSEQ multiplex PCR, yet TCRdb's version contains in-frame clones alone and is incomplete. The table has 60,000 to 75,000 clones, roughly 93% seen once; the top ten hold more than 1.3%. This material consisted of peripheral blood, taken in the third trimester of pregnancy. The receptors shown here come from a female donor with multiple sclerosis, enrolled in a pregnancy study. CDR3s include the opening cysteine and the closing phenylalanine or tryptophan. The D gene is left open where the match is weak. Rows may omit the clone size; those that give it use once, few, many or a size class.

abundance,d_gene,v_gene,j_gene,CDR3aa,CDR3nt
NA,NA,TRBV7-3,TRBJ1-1,CASSLGQNTEAFF,TGTGCCAGCAGCTTAGGACAGAACACTGAAGCTTTCTTT
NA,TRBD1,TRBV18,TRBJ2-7,CASSPLSTGVDEQYF,TGTGCCAGCTCACCACTCTCGACAGGGGTGGACGAGCAGTACTTC
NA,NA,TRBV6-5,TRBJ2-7,CASSYWPPYEQYF,TGTGCCAGCAGTTACTGGCCTCCCTACGAGCAGTACTTC
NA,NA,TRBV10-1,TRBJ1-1,CASRSLTGTKTEAFF,TGCGCCAGCAGGTCCCTGACAGGAACGAAAACTGAAGCTTTCTTT
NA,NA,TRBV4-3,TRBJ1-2,CASSQDSYYGYTF,TGCGCCAGCAGCCAGGACAGCTACTATGGCTACACCTTC
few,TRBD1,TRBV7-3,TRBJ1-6,CASSLNPQGAGSPLHF,TGTGCCAGCAGCTTAAATCCCCAGGGGGCCGGCTCACCCCTCCACTTT
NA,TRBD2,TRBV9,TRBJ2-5,CASSAGTSGEETQYF,TGTGCCAGCAGCGCTGGGACTAGCGGGGAAGAGACCCAGTACTTC
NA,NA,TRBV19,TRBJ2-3,CASSFRDTYVTDTQYF,TGTGCCAGTAGTTTCCGGGACACTTATGTCACAGATACGCAGTATTTT
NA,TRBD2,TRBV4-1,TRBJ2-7,CASSPGGQRTLRDEQYF,TGCGCCAGCAGCCCGGGAGGGCAGCGTACTCTAAGGGACGAGCAGTACTTC
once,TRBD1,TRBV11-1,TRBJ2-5,CASRDRDRGQETQYF,TGTGCCAGCAGAGACAGGGACAGGGGGCAAGAGACCCAGTACTTC
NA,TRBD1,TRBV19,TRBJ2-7,CASSTYRDSFYEQYF,TGTGCCAGTAGTACATACCGGGACAGCTTTTACGAGCAGTACTTC
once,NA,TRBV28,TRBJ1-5,CASSFSGWRFSNQPQHF,TGTGCCAGCAGTTTTTCCGGATGGAGATTTAGCAATCAGCCCCAGCATTTT